This TCR beta chain was observed in a study of cytomegalovirus exposure and HLA in healthy donors. Whole-study results and caveats: Several of the most significant clusters appeared linked to common viral pathogens, based on a later analysis. Diagnosis of cytomegalovirus status made by the classifier reportedly showed high specificity and sensitivity.

Remarks on this clone: Its cognate antigen is unknown.

Trimming removed 5 bases from V and 5 bases from J; junction bases left unmatched: 8. Per germline, CDR1 MNHNY and CDR2 SVGAGI (reference sequence). The CDR3 is made up of 16 amino acids. The PCR contained 60 Vbeta and 13 Jbeta primers. Data came from immunoSEQ multiplex PCR; TCRdb stores just in-frame clones and leaves some out. Altogether about 200,000 clones are present, 87% being singletons, with the ten largest covering roughly 1.3%. The receptor comes from a man aged 30 to 45 in good health and CMV-seronegative. Material: PBMCs. The chain carries TRBV6-6 and TRBJ2-3; TRBD2 matches at 12 bases. The CDR3 DNA is TGTGCCAGCAGTCATCCTAGCGGGAGGGCCTTAGATACGCAGTATTTT. Translation gives CASSHPSGRALDTQYF.